Shown below are 13 T cell receptor beta chains from a single sample sequenced in a study of T cells in Graves' hyperthyroidism and ophthalmopathy. The TCR beta CDR3 regions underwent amplification using RNA transcripts as the source. HTBI primers drove first-round RT-PCR of the TCR CDR3. TCRdb reanalysed the multiplex PCR reads using MiXCR and keeps one entry per CDR3 protein. The sample lists hundreds of thousands of distinct CDR3 sequences, around 20% seen once, with approximately 15% in the top ten. Sequencing used blood. The receptors derive from a woman aged 50 to 60 with Graves' hyperthyroidism that later progressed to Graves' ophthalmopathy.

This clonotype was counted ten times or more. The V and J genes are TRBV7-3 and TRBJ2-1; 8 bases agree with TRBD2. The CDR3 is 16 residues long. Germline-derived CDR1 and CDR2 are SGHTA and FQGTGA. The V and J ends lost 3 bases and 6 bases, in that order; junction bases with no gene match: 10. CDR3 residues: CASSLNSGGEGNEQFF. CDR3 coding DNA: TGTGCCAGCAGCTTGAACTCCGGGGGGGAAGGCAATGAGCAGTTCTTC.

This clonotype was seen only once. The V and J genes are TRBV18 and TRBJ2-7, with D unclear. V was pared by 3 bases and J by 5 bases, with 14 bases between. The germline V gene encodes CDR1 KGHSH and CDR2 LQKENI. The CDR3 has 14 residues. CDR3 amino acids: CASSPITIRNEQYF. The CDR3 DNA reads TGTGCCAGCTCACCTATCACGATCAGAAACGAGCAGTACTTC.

The sample holds many counts of this clonotype. The rearrangement joins TRBV10-1 to TRBJ2-5; D ambiguous. The germline gives CDR1 WNHNN, CDR2 SYGVQD (reference sequence). There are 17 residues in the CDR3. Trimming pared 3 bases from V and 3 bases from J, leaving 20 bases between. In nucleotides, the CDR3 is TGCGCCAGCAGTGAAGGATCAAGCAAGACGATTGAAGAGACCCAGTACTTC. Translation: CASSEGSSKTIEETQYF.

The chain uses TRBV19 and TRBJ2-1; D possibly corresponds to TRBD1 (5 bases). The CDR3 runs 14 residues. From germline, CDR1 is LNHDA and CDR2 SQIVND (reference sequence). The germline V and J ends were trimmed by 3 bases and 0 bases, with 6 bases remaining between them. The CDR3 spells CASSIQGSYNEQFF. CDR3 nucleotides: TGTGCCAGTAGTATTCAGGGCTCCTACAATGAGCAGTTCTTC.

The chain is built from TRBV18 and TRBJ2-5; D not resolved. CDR1 is KGHSH, CDR2 LQKENI, per germline. The CDR3 sequence is 13 residues long. V was trimmed by 0 bases and J by 5 bases, leaving 7 bases between them. DNA for the CDR3: TGTGCCAGCTCACCACCGTCCGTCGAGACCCAGTACTTC. Translating it yields CASSPPSVETQYF.

In its sample, this clonotype was seen many times. The chain links TRBV7-2 to TRBJ1-5, with D maybe TRBD1 (5 bases). Germline V lookup: CDR1 SGHTA, CDR2 FQGNSA. CDR3 length equals 15 residues. V lost 1 base and J 4 bases, leaving 11 bases between the germline ends. The DNA of the CDR3 is TGTGCCAGCAGCTTAGACAGGACACCTAATCAGCCCCAGCATTTT. As protein: CASSLDRTPNQPQHF.

Worth noting for this clonotype: Because the CDR3 is missing its conserved closing phenylalanine or tryptophan, this is likely a read error. The CDR3 bases are TGTGCCAGCAACCCTCGAGCGGGGACTACAGATACGCAGTATTCT. Amino acids: CASNPRAGTTDTQYS. The V and J genes are TRBV11-2 and TRBJ2-3, with TRBD2 matching over 7 bases. The CDR3 is made up of 15 amino acids. The germline CDR1 and CDR2 sequences are SGHAT and FQNNGV. The V segment lost 7 bases and the J segment 3 bases; nucleotides outside the gene matches: 10.

This clonotype was found many times. This chain joins TRBV12-3 or TRBV12-4 and TRBJ1-2; no definite D call. V was trimmed by 4 bases and J by 4 bases, leaving 10 bases between them. The CDR3 totals 13 residues. CDR3 sequence reads: CASSSAATYGYTF. The CDR3 DNA sequence: TGTGCCAGCAGTTCTGCCGCGACCTATGGCTACACCTTC.

This clonotype has a count of ten or more. This chain links TRBV12-3 or TRBV12-4 with TRBJ1-1; D is unclear. This CDR3 comprises 11 residues. The V and J ends lost 3 bases and 6 bases respectively, with 5 bases between them. CDR3: CASSFYPEAFF. Written as DNA, the CDR3 is TGTGCCAGCAGTTTTTACCCTGAAGCTTTCTTT.

This chain connects TRBV20-1 to TRBJ1-1; 8 bases align to TRBD1. The ends lost 4 bases at V and 2 bases at J; junction bases unmatched: 3. The V gene's germline CDR1 is DFQATT and CDR2 SNEGSKA (reference sequence). CDR3 length: 13 amino acids. CDR3 coding DNA: TGCAGTGCTACCGGGACAGGCAACACTGAAGCTTTCTTT. This sequence encodes CSATGTGNTEAFF.

V and J are TRBV20-1 and TRBJ1-2; possibly TRBD1 for D (6 bases). V lost 5 bases and J 4 bases, leaving 17 bases between the germline ends. CDR1 and CDR2 (germline): DFQATT, SNEGSKA (reference sequence). CDR3 length: 14 amino acids. The CDR3 nucleotides are TGCAGTGCTGGAAGACAGGCCCCGGGCTATGGCTACACCTTC. Amino acid sequence: CSAGRQAPGYGYTF.

The genes are TRBV20-1 and TRBJ2-4, with unresolved D. V shed 3 bases and J shed 0 bases, with 15 bases lying between them. This CDR3 has 16 residues. Germline V gives CDR1 DFQATT, CDR2 SNEGSKA (reference sequence). The DNA for the CDR3 is TGCAGTGCTAGGGACCTCCTAGAGCTAGCCAAAAACATTCAGTACTTC. It is translated as CSARDLLELAKNIQYF.

This sequence joins TRBV5-6 and TRBJ2-3; D gene ambiguous. Trimming cost V 0 bases and J 6 bases, with 11 bases left between them. Germline CDR1 is SGHDT and CDR2 is YYEEEE. The CDR3 is 14 residues long. The CDR3 is CASSLGGARDTQYF. DNA of the CDR3: TGTGCCAGCAGCTTGGGAGGTGCACGGGATACGCAGTATTTT.